This T cell receptor beta chain was sequenced during a study of blood T cells in healthy people across ages. This clonotype was detected once. The second PCR ran about 6 to 11 cycles with a sample-barcoded 5' primer and J-beta primers. TCRdb ran MiXCR on the 5' RACE reads and lists one entry per CDR3 protein. The repertoire includes approximately 1,100,000 distinct CDR3 sequences, 40% to 50% of them detected once, and under 20% sits in the top ten. CDR1 is MGHRA and CDR2 is YSYEKL in the germline V gene. This CDR3 has 13 amino acids. The receptor comes from a woman in her fifties or sixties in good health. The J gene is TRBJ2-5, the V gene TRBV4-1, with D perhaps matching TRBD2 (6 bases). With the DNA end fitting TRBJ2-7 better, the J assignment may be wrong. The sequenced material came from blood. CDR3 region: CASSHDGTFEQYF. DNA of the CDR3: TGCGCCAGCAGCCATGACGGGACTTTCGAGCAGTACTTC.